This T cell receptor beta chain was found in a study of blood T cell repertoires in COVID-19. Study as a whole: Samples came from the United States, Italy and Spain, spanning acute and convalescent COVID-19.

The V and J ends lost 5 bases and 7 bases, in that order; junction bases with no gene match: 9. This CDR3 has 15 residues. Germline lookup yields CDR1 MDHEN and CDR2 SYDVKM. Assay: immunoSEQ multiplex PCR; the TCRdb copy retains only in-frame clones and omits some. This repertoire shows 150,000 to 200,000 clones, about 80% found once; its top ten account for 13% to 15%. This clonotype was obtained from a man aged 25 to 40 with active or convalescent COVID-19. Sequenced sample: peripheral blood. V and J are TRBV28 and TRBJ1-4, with TRBD1 matching 8 bases. CDR3 loop: CASSPGGGVVEKLFF. In DNA form, the CDR3 reads TGTGCCAGCAGTCCAGGGGGCGGAGTAGTTGAAAAACTGTTTTTT.